This T cell receptor beta chain emerged from a study of shared clonotypes between healthy human individuals. On the study more broadly: Each donor contributed plates that comprised three CD4 naive, three CD4 memory, two CD8 naive and one CD8 memory. General study findings and limits: Relative to memory subsets, naive subsets generally showed larger estimated richness. Investigators collected only blood, and repertoires in tissues likely differ.

The CDR3 contains 14 residues. With V trimmed by 4 bases and J by 2 bases, 4 bases remained unmatched. Germline V lookup: CDR1 MNHNY, CDR2 SVGAGI (reference sequence). Details on this clone: Antigen specificity is unknown.

The assay was immunoSEQ multiplex PCR, and TCRdb's table has in-frame clones only and misses some. The table has some 2,000,000 clones, 85% to 95% seen once. Sequenced material: naive CD4+ T cells sorted from blood. Subset in this sample: CD45RA+ positively selected. The chain links TRBV6-6 to TRBJ1-1, with 7 positions matching TRBD1. The clonotype was recovered from a man in his late teens or twenties in good health. The CDR3 coding sequence is TGTGCCAGCAGTTTACAGGGGCTTAACACTGAAGCTTTCTTT. Its protein product is CASSLQGLNTEAFF.